The 7 T cell receptor beta chains below were found in one sample sequenced in a study of blood T cell repertoires in COVID-19. Libraries were prepared by immunoSEQ multiplex PCR; TCRdb keeps only in-frame clonotypes and omits some of them. The table records more than 200,000 clones, roughly 86% of them present only once. The sample consisted of peripheral blood. All receptors come from a woman aged 60-75 years with acute or convalescent COVID-19.

This rearrangement joins TRBV30 to TRBJ2-5; perhaps TRBD1 as D (5 bases). In germline, CDR1 is GTSNPN, CDR2 SVGIG (reference sequence). This CDR3 has 13 amino acids. The V gene lost 1 base and the J gene lost 7 bases, with 13 bases spanning the gap. The CDR3 protein is CAWSGGGSGTQYF. As DNA, the CDR3 is TGTGCCTGGAGTGGGGGCGGCTCCGGGACCCAGTACTTC.

This clone was detected only a few times. J is TRBJ2-2 and V is TRBV6-5, with 9 positions matching TRBD2. CDR1 is MNHEY, CDR2 SVGAGI, per germline. The length of the CDR3 is 14 residues. Trimming took 8 bases from V and 9 from J; bases not matched to a gene: 10. CDR3 sequence: CASRAGGPIRELFF. The DNA for the CDR3 is TGTGCCAGCCGGGCGGGGGGGCCGATTAGGGAGCTGTTTTTT.

This clone was recorded only once. The gene calls are TRBV30 and TRBJ1-3, with TRBD1 matching 7 bases. The CDR3 consists of 13 residues. V lost 2 bases, J lost 7 bases, and 5 bases stayed unmatched. CDR1 and CDR2 from the germline V gene are GTSNPN and SVGIG (reference sequence). The CDR3 loop is CAWSLDRRNTIYF. In DNA, the CDR3 is TGTGCCTGGAGTTTGGACAGGCGTAACACCATATATTTT.

The chain links TRBV4-1 to TRBJ2-3; 14 positions agree with TRBD2. Germline V gene sequence: CDR1 MGHRA, CDR2 YSYEKL. Trimming took 4 bases from V and 3 from J; bases not matched to a gene: 3. The CDR3 is 16 residues long. The CDR3: CASSLGTSGGTDTQYF. CDR3 DNA: TGCGCCAGCAGCCTTGGGACTAGCGGGGGTACAGATACGCAGTATTTT.

On this clone: Other nucleotide sequences from this sample produce the same CDR3. V is TRBV19 and J is TRBJ2-5; no firm D call. This CDR3 has 11 amino acids. Germline CDR1 is LNHDA and CDR2 is SQIVND (reference sequence). Between the trimmed V and J ends, which lost 3 bases and 4 bases, there was a span of 3 bases. CDR3 nucleotide sequence: TGTGCCAGTAGTATTAGAGAGACCCAGTACTTC. Translation: CASSIRETQYF.

This rearrangement joins TRBV19 to TRBJ2-1; D is possibly TRBD1 (7 bases). CDR1 is LNHDA, CDR2 SQIVND, per germline (reference sequence). Between the trimmed V and J ends, which lost 7 bases and 1 base, there was a span of 17 bases. The CDR3 length is 16 residues. For the CDR3, the DNA is TGTGCCAGTACCATAGGAGGGGGCGGGTCCTACAATGAGCAGTTCTTC. Translating gives CASTIGGGGSYNEQFF. The full variable domain, in which reference TRBV19 and TRBJ2-1 provide the parts outside the CDR3, is DGGITQSPKYLFRKEGQNVTLSCEQNLNHDAMYWYRQDPGQGLRLIYYSQIVNDFQKGDIAEGYSVSREKKESFPLTVTSAQKNPTAFYLCASTIGGGGSYNEQFFGPGTRLTVL.

This clone appeared once. The chain links TRBV13 to TRBJ2-1; 10 bases are a match to TRBD2. In germline, CDR1 is PRHDT, CDR2 FYEKMQ (reference sequence). With 2 bases clipped from V and 6 bases from J, the junction kept 4 bases outside the gene matches. The CDR3 contains 15 residues. The CDR3 DNA sequence: TGTGCCAGCAGCTTACCTGGACTAGCGGTCAATGAGCAGTTCTTC. Translating gives CASSLPGLAVNEQFF.